Presented here are 19 T cell receptor beta chains from one specimen sequenced in a study of blood T cells in healthy people across ages (dated by TCRdb to the mid-2010s). The library relied on 5' RACE. Sequencing was performed on an Illumina HiSeq 2500. A second PCR of 7 to 11 cycles was run with a J-beta primer mix and a sample-barcoded 5' primer. TCRdb reanalyzed the raw reads on its own, using fastp at Q25 for trimming and MiXCR for clone calling, and kept in-frame beta chains. Entries that share a CDR3 protein sequence are merged under the most common genes and DNA. Recorded for this sample are approximately 820,000 distinct CDR3 sequences; around 42% of them occurred a single time. Around 18% of the sample lies in the top ten. Sequenced: blood. The receptor source for this set is a man aged 55-75 years in good health.

The CDR3 here is CASSLPKRLTGQGGIGANVLTF. The CDR3 nucleotides are TGTGCCAGCAGCTTACCGAAGAGGCTAACGGGACAGGGGGGGATTGGGGCCAACGTCCTGACTTTC. The chain carries TRBV7-3 and TRBJ2-6; TRBD1 agrees at 11 bases. The ends lost 2 bases at V and 3 bases at J; junction bases unmatched: 18. CDR1 and CDR2 from the germline V gene are SGHTA and FQGTGA. CDR3 length: 22 amino acids. Together with reference TRBV7-3 and TRBJ2-6, the CDR3 gives the full variable domain: GAGVSQTPSNKVTEKGKYVELRCDPISGHTALYWYRQSLGQGPEFLIYFQGTGAADDSGLPNDRFFAVRPEGSVSTLKIQRTERGDSAVYLCASSLPKRLTGQGGIGANVLTFGAGSRLTVL.

This clonotype was seen a handful of times. This chain links TRBV10-3 with TRBJ2-4; 8 bases align to TRBD2. Per germline, CDR1 ENHRY and CDR2 SYGVKD. The V and J ends lost 0 bases and 13 bases, in that order; junction bases with no gene match: 8. The CDR3 contains 14 residues. The CDR3 protein is CAISESPRGGGQYF. CDR3 nucleotide sequence: TGTGCCATCAGTGAGTCTCCCAGGGGCGGGGGGCAGTACTTC.

The gene calls are TRBV28 and TRBJ1-2; D may be TRBD1 (6 bases). Per germline, CDR1 MDHEN and CDR2 SYDVKM. The CDR3 spans 14 residues. V dropped 6 bases and J dropped 4 bases, with 15 bases sitting between them. CDR3 DNA: TGTGCCAGCAGCGAAGGACAGCTGAGCTATGGCTACACCTTC. Its protein is CASSEGQLSYGYTF.

The gene calls are TRBV18 and TRBJ1-2; D not certain. The germline V and J ends were trimmed by 4 bases and 0 bases, with 15 bases remaining between them. The CDR3 has 16 amino acids. Per the germline V gene, CDR1 is KGHSH and CDR2 is LQKENI. The CDR3 sequence: CASSQVGPGSNYGYTF. CDR3 nucleotides: TGTGCCAGCTCACAGGTCGGTCCCGGCTCTAACTATGGCTACACCTTC.

The V gene is TRBV6-2 or TRBV6-3, the J gene TRBJ2-7, with D unresolved. The germline V gene encodes CDR1 MNHEY and CDR2 SVGEGT. The ends were cut back, 0 bases at V and 3 bases at J, with 6 bases in the middle. There are 13 residues in the CDR3. The CDR3 sequence: CASSYSVGYEQYF. As DNA, the CDR3 is TGTGCCAGCAGTTACTCGGTGGGCTACGAGCAGTACTTC.

The gene calls are TRBV6-1 and TRBJ2-1; D may be TRBD1 (6 bases). Germline values: CDR1 MNHNS, CDR2 SASEGT. The CDR3 has 17 residues. The V end lost 5 bases, the J end lost 3 bases, and 20 bases lay between the germline ends. The CDR3 protein is CASSKPQTGEIYNEQFF. In DNA form, the CDR3 reads TGTGCCAGCAGTAAACCACAGACAGGAGAAATCTACAATGAGCAGTTCTTC.

About this clonotype itself: A read error may be the cause here, since a much bigger clone is one base away. The chain employs TRBV12-3 or TRBV12-4 and TRBJ2-5; 7 nucleotides line up with TRBD1. J was trimmed by 2 bases and V by 8 bases; bases with no gene match: 11. The length of the CDR3 is 15 residues. The CDR3 region is CASGRGQSGQETQYF. The CDR3 DNA reads TGTGCCAGCGGCAGGGGACAGAGCGGACAAGAGACCCAGTACTTC.

This clonotype was counted many times. This chain links TRBV5-5 with TRBJ2-5; 12 bases are shared with TRBD2. The CDR3 has 16 amino acids. CDR1 and CDR2 (germline): SGHKS, YYEKEE (reference sequence). The ends lost 2 bases at V and 3 bases at J; junction bases unmatched: 5. The CDR3 is CASSFTSGGQKETQYF. The DNA of the CDR3 is TGTGCCAGCAGCTTTACTAGCGGGGGGCAGAAAGAGACCCAGTACTTC.

This chain uses TRBV12-3 or TRBV12-4 with TRBJ2-1, with TRBD2 matching over 12 bases. With V trimmed by 1 base and J by 7 bases, 11 bases remained unmatched. This CDR3 has 18 amino acids. In DNA form, the CDR3 reads TGTGCCAGCAGTTTAGAGGAAGGACTAGCGGGGTCATGGAATGAGCAGTTCTTC. It is translated as CASSLEEGLAGSWNEQFF.

The gene calls are TRBV30 and TRBJ2-3, with 9 bases fitting TRBD1. Unmatched junction bases numbered 4, after V lost 4 bases and J lost 2 bases. The CDR3 covers 14 residues. Per the germline V gene, CDR1 is GTSNPN and CDR2 is SVGIG (reference sequence). The CDR3 here is CAWTGTGHTDTQYF. In DNA, the CDR3 is TGTGCCTGGACCGGGACAGGGCACACAGATACGCAGTATTTT.

CDR3 in amino acids: CSASFQGTEAFF. CDR3 DNA: TGCAGTGCTAGTTTCCAGGGCACTGAAGCTTTCTTT. This chain uses TRBV20-1 with TRBJ1-1, with D possibly TRBD1 on 5 matching bases. This CDR3 has 12 residues. Trimming took off 3 bases at V and 4 bases at J, with 9 bases between the two ends. Germline CDR1 DFQATT, CDR2 SNEGSKA (reference sequence).

This clonotype was counted only a few times. The J gene is TRBJ1-1, the V gene TRBV7-9; no clear D. This CDR3 has 13 amino acids. Trimming cost V 3 bases and J 1 base, with 6 bases left between them. Per germline, CDR1 SEHNR and CDR2 FQNEAQ (reference sequence). The CDR3 is CASSFGENTEAFF. The CDR3 DNA sequence: TGTGCCAGCAGCTTCGGGGAGAACACTGAAGCTTTCTTT. Variable domain in full (rest from reference TRBV7-9 and TRBJ1-1): DTGVSQNPRHKITKRGQNVTFRCDPISEHNRLYWYRQTLGQGPEFLTYFQNEAQLEKSRLLSDRFSAERPKGSFSTLEIQRTEQGDSAMYLCASSFGENTEAFFGQGTRLTVV.

This clonotype occurred a few times. The chain links TRBV7-9 to TRBJ2-7; the match to TRBD1 covers 7 bases. J gave up 3 bases and V 3 bases, and 8 bases lay outside the gene matches. The length of the CDR3 is 15 residues. Germline V gene lookup returns CDR1 SEHNR and CDR2 FQNEAQ (reference sequence). The CDR3 DNA is TGTGCCAGCAGCTTGACACAGGGGTCTGGCTACGAGCAGTACTTC. Translating gives CASSLTQGSGYEQYF.

This chain uses TRBV6-5 with TRBJ2-2, with 9 bases that match TRBD2. Trimming at V came to 10 bases and at J to 2 bases, leaving 11 bases not matched to a gene. Germline values: CDR1 MNHEY, CDR2 SVGAGI. CDR3 length: 16 residues. The CDR3 loop is CATALLSGGNTGELFF. The CDR3 DNA reads TGTGCCACCGCACTACTTAGCGGGGGTAACACCGGGGAGCTGTTTTTT.

This clonotype was seen only once. The CDR3 spells CASSLELNTQYF. CDR3 coding DNA: TGTGCCAGCAGCCTGGAATTGAATACGCAGTATTTT. The chain is built from TRBV7-8 and TRBJ2-3; no clear D gene. Germline lookup yields CDR1 SGHVS and CDR2 FQNEAQ. There are 12 residues in the CDR3. Trimming took 5 bases from V and 7 from J, leaving 10 bases between them.

This clonotype was seen a handful of times. The chain combines TRBV18 with TRBJ2-7; no clear D gene. Per germline, CDR1 KGHSH and CDR2 LQKENI. The germline V and J ends were trimmed by 1 base and 0 bases, with 7 bases remaining between them. CDR3 length: 14 amino acids. The CDR3 DNA is TGTGCCAGCTCACCACGCTCAGACTCCTACGAGCAGTACTTC. The encoded protein is CASSPRSDSYEQYF. The variable domain in full, with the rest retrieved from reference TRBV18 and TRBJ2-7, is NAGVMQNPRHLVRRRGQEARLRCSPMKGHSHVYWYRQLPEEGLKFMVYLQKENIIDESGMPKERFSAEFPKEGPSILRIQQVVRGDSAAYFCASSPRSDSYEQYFGPGTRLTVT.

The chain is built from TRBV7-2 and TRBJ2-7, with TRBD1 matching 9 bases. The CDR3 loop spans 15 amino acids. Unmatched junction bases numbered 11, after V lost 7 bases and J lost 4 bases. The V gene's germline CDR1 is SGHTA and CDR2 FQGNSA. CDR3 sequence: CASTKAGTGSYEQYF. The CDR3 coding sequence is TGTGCCAGCACCAAGGCCGGGACAGGGAGTTACGAGCAGTACTTC. Filled out from reference TRBV7-2 and TRBJ2-7, the complete variable domain reads GAGVSQSPSNKVTEKGKDVELRCDPISGHTALYWYRQSLGQGLEFLIYFQGNSAPDKSGLPSDRFSAERTGGSVSTLTIQRTQQEDSAVYLCASTKAGTGSYEQYFGPGTRLTVT.

The genes are TRBV7-6 and TRBJ1-4; D not resolved. Trimming shortened V by 6 bases and J by 8 bases, and 13 bases separated the two germline ends. The germline CDR1 and CDR2 sequences are SGHVS and FNYEAQ. This CDR3 contains 13 residues. This CDR3 reads CASSSSPDEKLFF. The CDR3 bases are TGTGCCAGCAGTAGTTCCCCTGACGAAAAACTGTTTTTT.

The chain couples TRBV5-1 to TRBJ2-2, with D uncertain. Trimming shortened V by 4 bases and J by 7 bases, and 11 bases separated the two germline ends. CDR1 is SGHRS and CDR2 is YFSETQ in the germline V gene. The CDR3 loop spans 13 amino acids. The CDR3 spells CASSPTGNGELFF. The DNA for the CDR3 is TGCGCCAGCAGCCCGACTGGGAACGGGGAGCTGTTTTTT.